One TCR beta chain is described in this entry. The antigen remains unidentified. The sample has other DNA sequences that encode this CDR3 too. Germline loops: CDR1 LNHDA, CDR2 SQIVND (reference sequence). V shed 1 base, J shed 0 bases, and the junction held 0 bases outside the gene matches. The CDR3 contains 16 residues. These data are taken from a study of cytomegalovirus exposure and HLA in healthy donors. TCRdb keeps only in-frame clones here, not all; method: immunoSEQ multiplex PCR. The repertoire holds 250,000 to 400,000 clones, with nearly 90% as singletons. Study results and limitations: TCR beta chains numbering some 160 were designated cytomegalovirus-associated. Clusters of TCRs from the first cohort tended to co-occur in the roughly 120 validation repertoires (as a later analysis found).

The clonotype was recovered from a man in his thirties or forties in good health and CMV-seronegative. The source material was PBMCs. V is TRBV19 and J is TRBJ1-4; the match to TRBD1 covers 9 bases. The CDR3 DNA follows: TGTGCCAGTAGTATAGGACAGGGGGCAACTAATGAAAAACTGTTTTTT. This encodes CASSIGQGATNEKLFF. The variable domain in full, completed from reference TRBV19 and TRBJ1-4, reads DGGITQSPKYLFRKEGQNVTLSCEQNLNHDAMYWYRQDPGQGLRLIYYSQIVNDFQKGDIAEGYSVSREKKESFPLTVTSAQKNPTAFYLCASSIGQGATNEKLFFGSGTQLSVL.